This T cell receptor beta chain comes out of a study of blood T cell repertoires in COVID-19. Background on the study: Acute and convalescent COVID-19 specimens originated in the United States, Italy and Spain.

Here immunoSEQ multiplex PCR was the method, and the copy in TCRdb shows in-frame clones only, minus some. This table holds about 260,000 clones, about 86% found once. Germline trimming cut 8 bases from V and 3 bases from J; bases unmatched to any gene: 5. CDR1 and CDR2 from the germline V gene are MNHEY and SVGAGI. The CDR3 contains 13 residues. This clonotype originated in a man between 18 and 35 years old with active or convalescent COVID-19. The chain recombines TRBV6-5 with TRBJ2-7, with 9 bases matching TRBD1. Sequencing was carried out using peripheral blood. The CDR3 DNA reads as TGTGCCAGCCGTACAGGGGGCAACTACGAGCAGTACTTC. Its translation is CASRTGGNYEQYF.